Presented here are 25 T cell receptor beta chains from one specimen sequenced in a study of T cell responses to AZD1222 COVID-19 vaccine. Data came from immunoSEQ multiplex PCR; TCRdb stores just in-frame clones and leaves some out. Among roughly 150,000 clones, 93% were seen once, and the ten largest hold under 6.5%. This specimen was peripheral blood, taken on day 0 of AZD1222 vaccination. Source of these receptors: an adult in good health.

The chain carries TRBV25-1 and TRBJ1-1, with D possibly being TRBD1 (5 bases). Trimming left V 6 bases short and J 4 bases short, with 18 bases between. The CDR3 is 15 residues long. CDR1 is MGHDK, CDR2 SYGVNS, per germline. CDR3 sequence reads: CASSSLGALGTEAFF. Here the CDR3 DNA reads TGTGCCAGCAGCTCCCTAGGGGCATTGGGCACTGAAGCTTTCTTT.

The chain's CDR3 is CASSSPWEYNSPLHF. The CDR3 nucleotides are TGTGCCAGCAGCTCCCCCTGGGAGTATAATTCACCCCTCCACTTT. This sequence joins TRBV7-9 and TRBJ1-6; D remains ambiguous. The length of the CDR3 is 15 residues. Germline assignment: CDR1 SEHNR and CDR2 FQNEAQ (reference sequence). Trimming cost V 4 bases and J 4 bases, with 11 bases left between them.

This chain joins TRBV4-1 and TRBJ1-2, with D possibly matching TRBD1 (5 bases). This CDR3 contains 16 residues. Germline CDR1 and CDR2: MGHRA and YSYEKL. Trimming shortened V by 2 bases and J by 8 bases, and 21 bases separated the two germline ends. CDR3 coding DNA: TGCGCCAGCAGCCAAAGAACCGGGACCTCCCCGGGCGGCTACACCTTC. This translates into CASSQRTGTSPGGYTF.

The chain combines TRBV7-9 with TRBJ1-4, with unresolved D. The CDR3 contains 14 residues. The germline V gene has CDR1 SEHNR and CDR2 FQNEAQ (reference sequence). V dropped 2 bases and J dropped 7 bases, with 11 bases sitting between them. DNA for the CDR3: TGTGCCAGCAGCTTAATGAAAGGGAGTGAAAAACTGTTTTTT. The encoded protein is CASSLMKGSEKLFF.

The chain employs TRBV19 and TRBJ2-2; D unclear. This CDR3 is built from 13 residues. The germline V and J ends were trimmed by 3 bases and 4 bases, with 6 bases remaining between them. Germline CDR1 is LNHDA and CDR2 is SQIVND (reference sequence). The CDR3 loop reads CASSIGGTGELFF. Here the CDR3 DNA reads TGTGCCAGTAGTATTGGCGGCACCGGGGAGCTGTTTTTT.

V usage is TRBV5-1 and J usage is TRBJ2-7; 10 bases are shared with TRBD2. V trimming: 4 bases; J trimming: 0 bases; junction bases outside the gene matches: 4. CDR1 is SGHRS and CDR2 is YFSETQ in the germline V gene. The CDR3 is 15 amino acids. CDR3 coding DNA: TGCGCCAGCAGCGGTGGACTAGCGGTCTCCTACGAGCAGTACTTC. Protein product: CASSGGLAVSYEQYF.

This clone was observed a single time. Written as DNA, the CDR3 is TGTGCCAGCAGCTCCCGACTAGCGGTTAGCACAGATACGCAGTATTTT. This gives the protein CASSSRLAVSTDTQYF. J is TRBJ2-3 and V is TRBV5-4, with 9 nucleotides matching TRBD2. V lost 3 bases, J lost 0 bases, and 5 bases stayed unmatched. This CDR3 has 16 residues. Germline V gene data show CDR1 as SGHNT and CDR2 as YYREEE (reference sequence).

The rearrangement links TRBV6-1 to TRBJ2-5; D not resolved. V lost 3 bases to trimming and J lost 5 bases, with 10 bases between them. CDR1 MNHNS and CDR2 SASEGT come from the germline V gene. The CDR3 is 13 residues long. CDR3 sequence: CASSEVRTETQYF. In DNA, the CDR3 is TGTGCCAGCAGTGAGGTCCGAACGGAGACCCAGTACTTC.

The chain uses TRBV18 and TRBJ1-5; 7 nucleotides align to TRBD1. J gave up 2 bases and V 4 bases, and 5 bases lay outside the gene matches. Germline loops: CDR1 KGHSH, CDR2 LQKENI. The CDR3 length is 15 residues. CDR3 DNA sequence: TGTGCCAGCTCACGGACAGGCCAGGGCAATCAGCCCCAGCATTTT. This sequence encodes CASSRTGQGNQPQHF.

The chain recombines TRBV19 with TRBJ1-5, with D tentatively TRBD1 (6 bases). Germline V lookup: CDR1 LNHDA, CDR2 SQIVND (reference sequence). The V end was cut by 6 bases, the J end by 2 bases, with 20 bases between. The CDR3 consists of 17 residues. The CDR3 is CASREAGEAWGNQPQHF. The DNA of the CDR3 is TGTGCCAGTAGGGAAGCAGGGGAGGCGTGGGGCAATCAGCCCCAGCATTTT.

The rearrangement uses TRBV5-8 and TRBJ2-7, with 16 bases identical to TRBD2. This CDR3 is 17 amino acids long. Germline CDR1 and CDR2: SGHTS and YDEGEE. J was trimmed by 1 base and V by 4 bases; bases with no gene match: 5. The DNA of the CDR3 is TGTGCCAGCAGCCCAGGGACTAGCGGGAGGGCATCCTACGAGCAGTACTTC. This codes for CASSPGTSGRASYEQYF.

This rearrangement joins TRBV4-1 to TRBJ2-1; 10 bases match TRBD2. Germline assignment: CDR1 MGHRA and CDR2 YSYEKL. The length of the CDR3 is 16 residues. The V segment lost 0 bases and the J segment 6 bases; nucleotides outside the gene matches: 5. The CDR3 region is CASSQDWVAGGNEQFF. CDR3 DNA: TGCGCCAGCAGCCAAGATTGGGTAGCGGGAGGCAATGAGCAGTTCTTC.

This rearrangement joins TRBV14 to TRBJ1-4; D not resolved. Trimming shortened V by 1 base and J by 7 bases, and 10 bases separated the two germline ends. CDR1 and CDR2 from the germline V gene are SGHDN and FVKESK. The CDR3 runs to 14 residues. The CDR3 region has the DNA TGTGCCAGCAGCCAAGCTACGATTGGTGAAAAACTGTTTTTT. Its protein product is CASSQATIGEKLFF. Based on the CDR3 plus reference TRBV14 and TRBJ1-4, the full variable domain is EAGVTQFPSHSVIEKGQTVTLRCDPISGHDNLYWYRRVMGKEIKFLLHFVKESKQDESGMPNNRFLAERTGGTYSTLKVQPAELEDSGVYFCASSQATIGEKLFFGSGTQLSVL.

The rearrangement joins TRBV30 to TRBJ2-3; no definite D call. Per the germline V gene, CDR1 is GTSNPN and CDR2 is SVGIG (reference sequence). Trimming pared 3 bases from V and 0 bases from J, leaving 7 bases between. The CDR3 loop spans 13 amino acids. CDR3 in amino acids: CAWSGPSTDTQYF. In DNA form, the CDR3 reads TGTGCCTGGAGCGGTCCCAGCACAGATACGCAGTATTTT.

This clone was recorded only once. J is TRBJ1-3 and V is TRBV19; D is perhaps TRBD1 (5 bases). The CDR3 extends over 16 amino acids. V lost 3 bases and J lost 0, with 12 bases in between. Germline loops: CDR1 LNHDA, CDR2 SQIVND (reference sequence). The DNA of the CDR3 is TGTGCCAGTAGTATGTGGGCAGGGATCTCTGGAAACACCATATATTTT. Translated: CASSMWAGISGNTIYF.

V is TRBV7-9 and J is TRBJ2-2; maybe TRBD2 (7 bases). V lost 3 bases, J lost 1 base, and 15 bases lay in between. Looked up from germline, CDR1 is SEHNR and CDR2 is FQNEAQ (reference sequence). This CDR3 region has 17 residues. The CDR3: CASSFPLRGGNTGELFF. The DNA for the CDR3 is TGTGCCAGCAGCTTCCCCTTGAGGGGGGGGAACACCGGGGAGCTGTTTTTT.

The V and J genes are TRBV7-9 and TRBJ2-1, with 8 nucleotides matching TRBD2. The CDR3 is 16 residues long. The germline V gene encodes CDR1 SEHNR and CDR2 FQNEAQ (reference sequence). V gave up 0 bases and J gave up 7 bases; unmatched junction bases: 8. The CDR3 sequence is CASSLAGTREMNEQFF. The CDR3 DNA sequence: TGTGCCAGCAGCTTAGCCGGGACTAGAGAGATGAATGAGCAGTTCTTC. Complete variable domain (other parts from reference TRBV7-9 and TRBJ2-1): DTGVSQNPRHKITKRGQNVTFRCDPISEHNRLYWYRQTLGQGPEFLTYFQNEAQLEKSRLLSDRFSAERPKGSFSTLEIQRTEQGDSAMYLCASSLAGTREMNEQFFGPGTRLTVL.

The CDR3 sequence is CASSFNPRDTEAFF. CDR3 coding DNA: TGTGCCAGCAGCTTCAACCCGAGGGACACTGAAGCTTTCTTT. The chain recombines TRBV5-5 with TRBJ1-1; D is unclear. CDR1 and CDR2 from the germline V gene are SGHKS and YYEKEE (reference sequence). The CDR3 is made up of 14 amino acids. V lost 2 bases and J lost 3, with 11 bases in between.

This sequence joins TRBV4-2 and TRBJ2-1; D gene ambiguous. Germline V gives CDR1 LGHNA, CDR2 YNFKEQ. This CDR3 contains 14 residues. The V gene lost 0 bases and the J gene lost 2 bases, with 5 bases spanning the gap. CDR3 nucleotide sequence: TGTGCCAGCAGCCAAGATTGGCCCTACAATGAGCAGTTCTTC. Its protein product is CASSQDWPYNEQFF.

J is TRBJ2-2 and V is TRBV29-1; 8 bases are a match to TRBD1. Germline V gene sequence: CDR1 SQVTM, CDR2 ANQGSEA. The V gene end was trimmed by 1 base and the J gene end by 4 bases; junction bases not matched to a gene: 5. This CDR3 contains 15 residues. The DNA of the CDR3 is TGCAGCGTTGAAGGGACAGGGTTCCGCACCGGGGAGCTGTTTTTT. It yields the protein CSVEGTGFRTGELFF.

J is TRBJ2-7 and V is TRBV5-1; D might be TRBD2 (6 bases). V was trimmed by 2 bases and J by 3 bases, leaving 15 bases between them. The CDR3 totals 15 residues. The germline V gene has CDR1 SGHRS and CDR2 YFSETQ. The DNA for the CDR3 is TGCGCCAGCAGCTTACTCGGGGGACCGATCTACGAGCAGTACTTC. Translated, it gives CASSLLGGPIYEQYF.

V is TRBV2 and J is TRBJ1-2, with TRBD1 as a possible D gene (6 bases). From germline, CDR1 is SNHLY and CDR2 FYNNEI. The CDR3 totals 14 residues. V lost 4 bases and J lost 4, with 13 bases in between. CDR3 sequence reads: CASSALGAAYGYTF. DNA of the CDR3: TGTGCCAGCAGTGCCTTGGGGGCGGCCTATGGCTACACCTTC.

The chain couples TRBV5-1 to TRBJ2-6, with D unresolved. Looked up from germline, CDR1 is SGHRS and CDR2 is YFSETQ. V lost 0 bases and J lost 2, with 6 bases in between. The CDR3 extends over 15 amino acids. CDR3 sequence: CASSLGQTGANVLTF. As DNA, the CDR3 is TGCGCCAGCAGCTTGGGGCAGACTGGGGCCAACGTCCTGACTTTC.

This clone has a single count. V and J are TRBV19 and TRBJ2-1; D remains ambiguous. Germline CDR1 and CDR2: LNHDA and SQIVND (reference sequence). The V gene lost 1 base and the J gene lost 3 bases, with 7 bases spanning the gap. The CDR3 runs 14 residues. CDR3 coding DNA: TGTGCCAGTAGTATAGGGCGGCTCTACAATGAGCAGTTCTTC. Translated, it gives CASSIGRLYNEQFF.

The CDR3 region is CASSFRTGITGELFF. CDR3 sequence (DNA): TGTGCCAGCAGTTTTCGGACAGGGATCACCGGGGAGCTGTTTTTT. The rearrangement links TRBV27 to TRBJ2-2, with 8 bases matching TRBD1. This CDR3 comprises 15 residues. The V segment lost 3 bases and the J segment 4 bases; nucleotides outside the gene matches: 4. Germline CDR1 is MNHEY and CDR2 is SMNVEV (reference sequence).